The subject of this entry is one TCR beta chain. Its antigen remains unknown. The sample originates from a study of T cell responses to AZD1222 COVID-19 vaccine. Profiled with immunoSEQ multiplex PCR; TCRdb holds only in-frame clones, not every one. The sample carries 150,000 or so clones, about 91% recorded once. Germline values: CDR1 SGHDN, CDR2 FVKESK. The V end lost 11 bases, the J end lost 5 bases, and 13 bases lay between the germline ends. This CDR3 is built from 12 residues. Study-level results: Among spike-specific TCRs, nearly half reportedly target unmutated variant regions. Recipients of AZD1222 seropositive at baseline numbered only 6 or 7. Spike-specific TCR breadth rose after two AZD1222 doses, and depth rose as well.

Sequenced here: peripheral blood, sampled on day 0 of AZD1222 vaccination. This clonotype was obtained from an adult in good health. The chain recombines TRBV14 with TRBJ1-5, with D possibly matching TRBD1 (5 bases). CDR3 DNA sequence: TGTGCCCCCGACATGGGGCATCAGCCCCAGCATTTT. Encoded protein: CAPDMGHQPQHF.